These 12 T cell receptor beta chains were all obtained from the same sample, sequenced in a study of cytomegalovirus exposure and HLA in healthy donors. Primers for the PCR totalled 60 Vbeta and 13 Jbeta. Assay used: immunoSEQ multiplex PCR; TCRdb lists only in-frame clones, some missing. The repertoire includes approximately 110,000 clones, around 15% of them detected once, and roughly 0.8% sits in the top ten. The sequencing input was PBMCs. Receptors were obtained from a female donor in good health and CMV-seronegative.

The V and J genes are TRBV27 and TRBJ1-5, with D possibly being TRBD1 (5 bases). Germline-derived CDR1 and CDR2 are MNHEY and SMNVEV (reference sequence). The CDR3 runs to 15 residues. V was cut by 2 bases and J by 2 bases, with 10 bases left in between. CDR3 loop: CASSLEGAGNQPQHF. The CDR3 DNA sequence: TGTGCCAGCAGTTTAGAAGGGGCGGGCAATCAGCCCCAGCATTTT.

This clone occurred a few times. The rearrangement links TRBV4-3 to TRBJ2-3, with 8 bases aligning to TRBD2. The CDR3 is 17 amino acids. The germline V gene encodes CDR1 LGHNA and CDR2 YSLEER. The J segment lost 2 bases and the V segment lost 4 bases, leaving 11 bases of the junction unmatched. The CDR3 here is CASSRKVIAGFTDTQYF. CDR3 coding DNA: TGCGCCAGCAGCCGGAAGGTAATAGCGGGGTTCACAGATACGCAGTATTTT.

V usage is TRBV27 and J usage is TRBJ2-5; TRBD2 agrees at 9 bases. From germline, CDR1 is MNHEY and CDR2 SMNVEV (reference sequence). There are 15 residues in the CDR3. V shed 5 bases and J 5 bases; nucleotides not matched to a gene: 9. DNA for the CDR3: TGTGCCAGCAGTCCCTTAGCGGGAGTCTGGGAGACCCAGTACTTC. This codes for CASSPLAGVWETQYF.

This clone was counted between two and nine times. The V call is TRBV10-3, the J call TRBJ1-1; maybe TRBD1 (6 bases). V dropped 10 bases and J dropped 3 bases, with 15 bases sitting between them. This CDR3 has 13 amino acids. Germline values: CDR1 ENHRY, CDR2 SYGVKD. CDR3 sequence (DNA): TGTGCCAACGGACAGCGCGTCGACACTGAAGCTTTCTTT. Protein: CANGQRVDTEAFF.

The V and J genes are TRBV19 and TRBJ2-7; 7 bases are a match to TRBD1. This CDR3 contains 16 residues. J gave up 5 bases and V 5 bases, and 15 bases lay outside the gene matches. Germline lookup yields CDR1 LNHDA and CDR2 SQIVND (reference sequence). The CDR3 DNA reads as TGTGCCAGTAGTTCCCTCAGGGGCACCAGGGGGAACGAGCAGTACTTC. This translates into CASSSLRGTRGNEQYF. Based on the CDR3 plus reference TRBV19 and TRBJ2-7, the full variable domain is DGGITQSPKYLFRKEGQNVTLSCEQNLNHDAMYWYRQDPGQGLRLIYYSQIVNDFQKGDIAEGYSVSREKKESFPLTVTSAQKNPTAFYLCASSSLRGTRGNEQYFGPGTRLTVT.

The chain recombines TRBV19 with TRBJ2-7; 10 bases are shared with TRBD1. The J segment lost 2 bases and the V segment lost 5 bases, leaving 3 bases of the junction unmatched. Germline-derived CDR1 and CDR2 are LNHDA and SQIVND (reference sequence). The length of the CDR3 is 14 residues. CDR3 DNA: TGTGCCAGTAGTCCCGGGACAGGGGCCTACGAGCAGTACTTC. Translating gives CASSPGTGAYEQYF.

In this sample, this clone turned up a few times. CDR3 sequence: CAWSVLRGPGNTIYF. The CDR3, as DNA: TGTGCCTGGAGTGTACTCAGGGGGCCTGGAAACACCATATATTTT. V is TRBV30 and J is TRBJ1-3; 8 positions match TRBD1. The germline gives CDR1 GTSNPN, CDR2 SVGIG (reference sequence). CDR3 length: 15 amino acids. V gave up 0 bases and J gave up 2 bases; unmatched junction bases: 3.

V gene TRBV30 combines with J gene TRBJ1-1; D is perhaps TRBD1 (5 bases). Trimming took 4 bases from V and 0 from J, leaving 21 bases between them. The CDR3 is 17 amino acids. Germline CDR1 reads GTSNPN; CDR2 reads SVGIG (reference sequence). This CDR3 reads CAWNPGTTLGMNTEAFF. The CDR3 DNA is TGTGCCTGGAATCCAGGGACTACCTTGGGGATGAACACTGAAGCTTTCTTT.

This clone was seen a handful of times. V is TRBV7-2 and J is TRBJ2-2; possible D gene TRBD1, 6 bases. The V gene's germline CDR1 is SGHTA and CDR2 FQGNSA. Deletions cut 5 bases from V and 1 base from J, with 11 bases between. This CDR3 spans 15 amino acids. Written as DNA, the CDR3 is TGTGCCAGCAGCCCCGACAGGTTGAACACCGGGGAGCTGTTTTTT. Translating gives CASSPDRLNTGELFF.

This clone was detected a few times. V gene TRBV15 combines with J gene TRBJ2-2; no clear D. Trimming stripped 4 bases from V and 6 bases from J, with 9 bases between. The germline CDR1 and CDR2 sequences are LNHNV and YYDKDF (reference sequence). The CDR3 contains 13 residues. DNA for the CDR3: TGTGCCACCAGCATAAGAGTGGCCGGGGAGCTGTTTTTT. Translation: CATSIRVAGELFF.

The CDR3 here is CASSLTSGTNEQFF. CDR3 nucleotide sequence: TGTGCCAGCAGTTTAACTAGCGGGACCAATGAGCAGTTCTTC. V and J are TRBV27 and TRBJ2-1; TRBD2 matches 10 bases. The CDR3 totals 14 residues. From germline, CDR1 is MNHEY and CDR2 SMNVEV (reference sequence). Trimming at V came to 2 bases and at J to 6 bases, leaving 1 base not matched to a gene.

This rearrangement joins TRBV29-1 to TRBJ2-1; TRBD2 aligns across 12 bases. CDR1 SQVTM and CDR2 ANQGSEA come from the germline V gene. CDR3 length equals 12 residues. CDR3 amino acids: CSGLAGWNEQFF. The CDR3 coding sequence is TGCAGTGGACTAGCGGGATGGAATGAGCAGTTCTTC.